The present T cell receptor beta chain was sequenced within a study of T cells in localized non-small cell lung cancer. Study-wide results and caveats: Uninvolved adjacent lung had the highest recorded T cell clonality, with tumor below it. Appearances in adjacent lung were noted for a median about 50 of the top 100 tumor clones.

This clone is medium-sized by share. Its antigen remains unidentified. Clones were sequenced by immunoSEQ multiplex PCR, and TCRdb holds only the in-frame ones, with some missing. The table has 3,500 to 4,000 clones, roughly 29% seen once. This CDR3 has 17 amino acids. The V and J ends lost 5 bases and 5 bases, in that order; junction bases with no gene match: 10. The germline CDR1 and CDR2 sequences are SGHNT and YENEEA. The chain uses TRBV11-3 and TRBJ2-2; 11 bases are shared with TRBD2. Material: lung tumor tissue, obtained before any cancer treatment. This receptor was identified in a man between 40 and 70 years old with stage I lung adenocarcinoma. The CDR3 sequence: CASSQGLAGSRTGELFF. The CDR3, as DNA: TGTGCCAGCAGCCAAGGACTAGCGGGTTCAAGGACCGGGGAGCTGTTTTTT.